The clone carrying this TCR beta chain came up many times. Its antigen remains unidentified. Genomic DNA, the template, was used for profiling of the TCR beta VDJ and CDR3. TCRdb used MiXCR to reprocess the reads, holding one entry per CDR3 protein. In the table there are roughly 180,000 distinct CDR3 sequences, 55% to 65% of which are singletons. The data belong to a study of CD8+CD57+ T cells in acquired aplastic anemia. In the study overall: The mean DNA yield obtained from sorted CD4+ and CD8+ cells came to approximately 3 ug.

Patients selected for sequencing had displayed CD8+CD57+ cell expansion by flow cytometry. Patients were treatment-naive when blood was sampled. This CDR3 spans 13 amino acids. Germline loops: CDR1 SGHVS, CDR2 FQNEAQ. V lost 4 bases, J lost 2 bases, and 1 base stayed unmatched. General study results and limits: Patients and controls were found to share over 25 CD8+ CDR3 sequences.

The material sequenced was sorted CD4+, CD8+, or CD8+CD57+ T cells (not recorded which) from PBMCs. The source of this sequence is a human donor with aplastic anemia. V and J are TRBV7-8 and TRBJ2-5, with 7 nucleotides matching TRBD1. CDR3 sequence reads: CASSSDRQETQYF. In DNA form, the CDR3 reads TGTGCCAGCAGCTCGGACAGGCAAGAGACCCAGTACTTC.